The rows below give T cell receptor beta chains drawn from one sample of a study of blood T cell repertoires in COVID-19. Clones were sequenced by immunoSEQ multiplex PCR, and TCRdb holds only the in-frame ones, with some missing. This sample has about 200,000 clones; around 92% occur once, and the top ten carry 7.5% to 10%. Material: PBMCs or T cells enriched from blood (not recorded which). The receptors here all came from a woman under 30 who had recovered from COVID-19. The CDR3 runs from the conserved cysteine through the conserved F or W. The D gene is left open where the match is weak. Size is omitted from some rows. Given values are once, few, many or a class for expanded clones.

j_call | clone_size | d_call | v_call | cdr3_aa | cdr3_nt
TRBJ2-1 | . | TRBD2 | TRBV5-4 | CASSLASGTSGAYNEQFF | TGTGCCAGCAGCTTGGCCTCCGGGACTAGCGGGGCCTACAATGAGCAGTTCTTC
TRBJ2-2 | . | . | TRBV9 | CASSVQQRNTGELFF | TGTGCCAGCAGCGTCCAACAGAGGAACACCGGGGAGCTGTTTTTT
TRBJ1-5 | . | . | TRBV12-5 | CASSPDDQPQHF | TGTGCTAGTAGCCCTGATGATCAGCCCCAGCATTTT
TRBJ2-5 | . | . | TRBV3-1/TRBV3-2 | CASSQVLLQETQYF | TGTGCCAGCAGCCAAGTTTTGTTACAAGAGACCCAGTACTTC
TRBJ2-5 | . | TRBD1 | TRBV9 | CASSVAPGTAEQETQYF | TGTGCCAGCAGCGTAGCCCCCGGGACAGCGGAGCAAGAGACCCAGTACTTC
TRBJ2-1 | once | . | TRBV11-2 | CASSLAPGHEQFF | TGTGCCAGCAGCTTAGCGCCCGGTCATGAGCAGTTCTTC
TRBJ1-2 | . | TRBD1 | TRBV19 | CASSQGQGNYGYTF | TGTGCCAGTTCCCAGGGACAGGGGAACTATGGCTACACCTTC
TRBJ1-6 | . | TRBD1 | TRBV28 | CASKTGDGENSPLHF | TGTGCCAGCAAGACAGGGGACGGGGAGAATTCACCCCTCCACTTT
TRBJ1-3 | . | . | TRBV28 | CASSPSQGGSGNTIYF | TGTGCCAGCAGCCCTAGTCAAGGGGGCTCTGGAAACACCATATATTTT
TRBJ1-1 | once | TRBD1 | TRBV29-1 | CSVGAPRGFYNTEAFF | TGCAGCGTTGGAGCCCCCAGGGGGTTTTATAACACTGAAGCTTTCTTT
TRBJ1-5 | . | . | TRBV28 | CASSLVAGGLGNQPQHF | TGTGCCAGCAGTTTAGTTGCCGGGGGGCTGGGCAATCAGCCCCAGCATTTT